The 23 T cell receptor beta chains listed next were all sequenced from one sample in a study of cytomegalovirus exposure and HLA in healthy donors (dated by TCRdb to the late 2010s). Receptor libraries were prepared by the immunoSEQ multiplex PCR assay. Sourced from immuneACCESS, this table was stored by TCRdb with only in-frame sequences that have V and J called. A share of the clones is absent; for the studies checked, an unresolved V gene accounts for under half, and the remainder has no known explanation. The sample contains 150,000 to 250,000 clones, about 81% of them found a single time. The ten top clones hold 1% to 1.5% of the sample. Sequencing was done on a sample of PBMCs. Source of these receptors: a woman in her 30s in good health and CMV-seronegative.

The genes are TRBV5-4 and TRBJ1-2; tentative D call: TRBD1 (5 bases). V shed 9 bases and J shed 5 bases, with 17 bases lying between them. The CDR3 sequence is 13 residues long. Germline CDR1 is SGHNT and CDR2 is YYREEE (reference sequence). CDR3 DNA sequence: TGTGCCACCAAGGCCGGGGGGGTTTATGGCTACACCTTC. Its translation is CATKAGGVYGYTF.

V is TRBV19 and J is TRBJ1-2; perhaps TRBD1 as D (6 bases). Trimming took 5 bases from V and 8 from J, leaving 15 bases between them. The CDR3 sequence is 13 residues long. CDR1 is LNHDA and CDR2 is SQIVND in the germline V gene (reference sequence). The CDR3 here is CASSLQGRAGYTF. CDR3 DNA sequence: TGTGCCAGTAGTCTACAGGGAAGGGCAGGCTACACCTTC.

The chain employs TRBV5-1 and TRBJ2-1; 11 bases line up with TRBD1. With 4 bases clipped from V and 0 bases from J, the junction kept 0 bases outside the gene matches. Germline values: CDR1 SGHRS, CDR2 YFSETQ. CDR3 size: 15 residues. CDR3 sequence (DNA): TGCGCCAGCAGCGGGACAGGGGGCTCCTACAATGAGCAGTTCTTC. Encoded protein: CASSGTGGSYNEQFF.

The CDR3 DNA reads TGCGCCAGCAGCTTGGCAGGACAGGGTTCGCTTATGAACACTGAAGCTTTCTTT. Amino acid sequence: CASSLAGQGSLMNTEAFF. The chain has TRBV5-1 and TRBJ1-1, with 8 bases identical to TRBD1. The CDR3 sequence is 18 residues long. Trimming removed 0 bases from V and 0 bases from J; junction bases left unmatched: 10. Per the germline V gene, CDR1 is SGHRS and CDR2 is YFSETQ.

This clone turned up a few times. The chain uses TRBV7-8 and TRBJ1-5, with D uncertain. V lost 5 bases, J lost 4 bases, and 9 bases lay in between. The CDR3 has 13 amino acids. Per germline, CDR1 SGHVS and CDR2 FQNEAQ. The CDR3 loop reads CASSLFANQPQHF. Here the CDR3 DNA reads TGTGCCAGCAGCCTATTCGCAAATCAGCCCCAGCATTTT.

The chain couples TRBV5-6 to TRBJ1-1, with TRBD1 matching 9 bases. CDR3 size: 16 residues. Trimming took 1 base from V and 3 from J; bases not matched to a gene: 7. Looked up from germline, CDR1 is SGHDT and CDR2 is YYEEEE. CDR3 region: CASSLIWRQGDTEAFF. The CDR3 DNA follows: TGTGCCAGCAGCTTGATCTGGCGACAGGGGGACACTGAAGCTTTCTTT. Using reference TRBV5-6 and TRBJ1-1 for the parts outside the CDR3, the full variable domain is DAGVTQSPTHLIKTRGQQVTLRCSPKSGHDTVSWYQQALGQGPQFIFQYYEEEERQRGNFPDRFSGHQFPNYSSELNVNALLLGDSALYLCASSLIWRQGDTEAFFGQGTRLTVV.

The chain carries TRBV20-1 and TRBJ1-2, with unresolved D. Germline V CDR1 and CDR2: DFQATT, SNEGSKA (reference sequence). The CDR3 consists of 9 residues. With 7 bases removed from V and 13 bases from J, the gap between germline ends came to 13 bases. CDR3 region: CSVPGFRTF. CDR3 DNA sequence: TGCAGTGTTCCGGGGTTCCGCACCTTC.

The chain employs TRBV5-1 and TRBJ2-3; a weak D match, TRBD1 (5 bases). Per the germline V gene, CDR1 is SGHRS and CDR2 is YFSETQ. The V end was cut by 5 bases, the J end by 5 bases, with 15 bases between. This CDR3 has 14 residues. CDR3 DNA sequence: TGCGCCAGCAGTTACCGCTCAGGGCAAGATACGCAGTATTTT. The encoded protein is CASSYRSGQDTQYF.

Turning to this clone: This CDR3 is also generated by other DNA sequences in the sample. This chain connects TRBV4-2 to TRBJ2-7; 11 nucleotides line up with TRBD1. The V and J ends lost 3 bases and 1 base, in that order; junction bases with no gene match: 2. The germline V gene has CDR1 LGHNA and CDR2 YNFKEQ. This CDR3 has 15 residues. DNA for the CDR3: TGTGCCAGCAGCCAGGGGACAGGGGGGTCCTACGAGCAGTACTTC. It encodes CASSQGTGGSYEQYF.

This chain's CDR3 is CASSSPGQGYNEQFF. Here the CDR3 DNA reads TGTGCCAGCAGTTCTCCGGGACAGGGGTACAATGAGCAGTTCTTC. The chain couples TRBV7-6 to TRBJ2-1; 10 bases fit TRBD1. This CDR3 comprises 15 residues. The germline gives CDR1 SGHVS, CDR2 FNYEAQ. V shed 6 bases, J shed 4 bases, and the junction held 6 bases outside the gene matches. The full variable domain, rest sourced from reference TRBV7-6 and TRBJ2-1, is GAGVSQSPRYKVTKRGQDVALRCDPISGHVSLYWYRQALGQGPEFLTYFNYEAQQDKSGLPNDRFSAERPEGSISTLTIQRTEQRDSAMYRCASSSPGQGYNEQFFGPGTRLTVL.

The V and J genes are TRBV30 and TRBJ1-2; 8 nucleotides align to TRBD1. Per the germline V gene, CDR1 is GTSNPN and CDR2 is SVGIG (reference sequence). The CDR3 length is 13 residues. After removal of 1 base from V and 4 bases from J, the junction contained 2 bases not matched to a gene. In DNA, the CDR3 is TGTGCCTGGAGTGCGGGACAGGCCTATGGCTACACCTTC. Protein product: CAWSAGQAYGYTF.

CDR3 bases: TGTGCCAGTAGTATTTTTCCGGGGGAGCTGTTTTTT. This sequence encodes CASSIFPGELFF. The gene calls are TRBV19 and TRBJ2-2; no clear D. Trimming left V 3 bases short and J 8 bases short, with 7 bases between. Per germline, CDR1 LNHDA and CDR2 SQIVND (reference sequence). The CDR3 extends over 12 amino acids.

The chain couples TRBV11-1 to TRBJ2-2; D perhaps matches TRBD1 (6 bases). Germline lookup yields CDR1 SGHAT and CDR2 FQDESV (reference sequence). CDR3 length: 17 residues. V was pared by 0 bases and J by 3 bases, with 14 bases between. The DNA of the CDR3 is TGTGCCAGCAGCTTAGCGCCAACAGGGCGGGACACCGGGGAGCTGTTTTTT. Protein: CASSLAPTGRDTGELFF.

The chain is built from TRBV19 and TRBJ2-7; 8 bases align to TRBD2. V lost 3 bases, J lost 0 bases, and 4 bases stayed unmatched. This CDR3 contains 15 residues. Germline CDR1 and CDR2: LNHDA and SQIVND (reference sequence). CDR3 sequence reads: CASSMGSGSSYEQYF. CDR3 bases: TGTGCCAGTAGTATGGGAAGCGGGAGCTCCTACGAGCAGTACTTC.

This chain joins TRBV7-7 and TRBJ2-3, with D possibly matching TRBD1 (7 bases). Trimming stripped 1 base from V and 0 bases from J, with 14 bases between. The germline gives CDR1 SSHAT, CDR2 FNYEAQ (reference sequence). The CDR3 contains 17 residues. The CDR3: CASSLGRDRTSTDTQYF. The CDR3 nucleotides read TGTGCCAGCAGCTTAGGGAGGGACAGAACTAGCACAGATACGCAGTATTTT.

The rearrangement uses TRBV5-1 and TRBJ2-7; 11 nucleotides align to TRBD2. This CDR3 spans 14 amino acids. The germline gives CDR1 SGHRS, CDR2 YFSETQ. Trimming took 4 bases from V and 1 from J; bases not matched to a gene: 1. The CDR3 nucleotides read TGCGCCAGCAGCCCTAGCGGGGGGTCCTACGAGCAGTACTTC. Translation gives CASSPSGGSYEQYF.

V gene TRBV6-5 combines with J gene TRBJ1-5; 7 bases are a match to TRBD1. The CDR3 spans 15 residues. The V gene end was trimmed by 6 bases and the J gene end by 2 bases; junction bases not matched to a gene: 7. The germline V gene encodes CDR1 MNHEY and CDR2 SVGAGI. The DNA for the CDR3 is TGTGCCAGCAGGCCCGACAGGGCCCGCAATCAGCCCCAGCATTTT. It specifies CASRPDRARNQPQHF.

The chain links TRBV28 to TRBJ1-5, with TRBD1 identical over 7 bases. CDR1 and CDR2 from the germline V gene are MDHEN and SYDVKM. The ends lost 10 bases at V and 1 base at J; junction bases unmatched: 13. CDR3 length: 16 amino acids. The CDR3 loop reads CAIRGPGTVSNQPQHF. The DNA of the CDR3 is TGTGCCATAAGGGGGCCGGGGACAGTAAGCAATCAGCCCCAGCATTTT. Complete variable domain (other parts from reference TRBV28 and TRBJ1-5): DVKVTQSSRYLVKRTGEKVFLECVQDMDHENMFWYRQDPGLGLRLIYFSYDVKMKEKGDIPEGYSVSREKKERFSLILESASTNQTSMYLCAIRGPGTVSNQPQHFGDGTRLSIL.

V and J are TRBV20-1 and TRBJ2-7; no reliable D call. The V end lost 6 bases, the J end lost 4 bases, and 10 bases lay between the germline ends. The length of the CDR3 is 11 residues. CDR1 is DFQATT, CDR2 SNEGSKA, per germline (reference sequence). In DNA, the CDR3 is TGCAGTGCCCCAATGAGATACGAGCAGTACTTC. Its protein product is CSAPMRYEQYF.

V is TRBV5-1 and J is TRBJ2-2, with D possibly matching TRBD2 (5 bases). The V gene lost 0 bases and the J gene lost 4 bases, with 10 bases spanning the gap. The CDR3 is made up of 15 amino acids. Germline loops: CDR1 SGHRS, CDR2 YFSETQ. The DNA for the CDR3 is TGCGCCAGCAGCTTGGGGGTAGGGAGCACCGGGGAGCTGTTTTTT. Translation gives CASSLGVGSTGELFF.

V is TRBV21-1 and J is TRBJ2-5; TRBD2, the table's D call, lacks a check against the DNA. TRBV21-1 is reported as a pseudogene. The CDR3 extends over 15 amino acids. In DNA form, the CDR3 reads TGTGCCAGCGCCCGCGGGGGGCCGTACCAAGAGACCCAGTACTTC. Protein sequence: CASARGGPYQETQYF.

V is TRBV7-8 and J is TRBJ1-5, with D maybe TRBD1 (5 bases). Germline lookup yields CDR1 SGHVS and CDR2 FQNEAQ. V lost 5 bases, J lost 1 base, and 12 bases lay in between. CDR3 size: 15 residues. The CDR3 DNA reads TGTGCCAGCAGCGGTGGCCAGGGAAGCAATCAGCCCCAGCATTTT. It specifies CASSGGQGSNQPQHF.

In this sample, this clone turned up once. This rearrangement joins TRBV7-6 to TRBJ2-7; D is perhaps TRBD1 (5 bases). V dropped 1 base and J dropped 3 bases, with 7 bases sitting between them. This CDR3 is 13 amino acids long. From germline, CDR1 is SGHVS and CDR2 FNYEAQ. This CDR3 reads CASSLGDSYEQYF. The DNA of the CDR3 is TGTGCCAGCAGCTTAGGCGACAGCTACGAGCAGTACTTC.